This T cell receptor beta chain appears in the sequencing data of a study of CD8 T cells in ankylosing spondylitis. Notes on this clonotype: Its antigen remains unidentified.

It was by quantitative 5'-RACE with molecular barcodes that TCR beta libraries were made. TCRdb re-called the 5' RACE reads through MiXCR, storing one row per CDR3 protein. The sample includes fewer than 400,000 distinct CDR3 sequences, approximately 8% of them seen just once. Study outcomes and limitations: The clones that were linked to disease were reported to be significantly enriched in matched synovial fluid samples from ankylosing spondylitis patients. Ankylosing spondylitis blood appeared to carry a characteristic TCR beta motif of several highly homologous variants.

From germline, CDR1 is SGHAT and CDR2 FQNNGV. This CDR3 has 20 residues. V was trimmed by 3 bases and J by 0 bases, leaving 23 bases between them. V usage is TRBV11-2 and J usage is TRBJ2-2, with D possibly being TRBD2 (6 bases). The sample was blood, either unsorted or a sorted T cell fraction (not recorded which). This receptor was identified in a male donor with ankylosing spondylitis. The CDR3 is CASSFTSFLGGLSNTGELFF. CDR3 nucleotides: TGTGCCAGCAGCTTTACTTCCTTCCTTGGGGGACTCTCGAACACCGGGGAGCTGTTTTTT. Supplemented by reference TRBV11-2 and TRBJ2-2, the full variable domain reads EAGVAQSPRYKIIEKRQSVAFWCNPISGHATLYWYQQILGQGPKLLIQFQNNGVVDDSQLPKDRFSAERLKGVDSTLKIQPAKLEDSAVYLCASSFTSFLGGLSNTGELFFGEGSRLTVL.